This T cell receptor beta chain was sequenced in a study of blood T cell repertoires in COVID-19. V dropped 3 bases and J dropped 5; count of bases not matched to a gene: 2. The CDR3 has 14 amino acids. Germline assignment: CDR1 LNHDA and CDR2 SQIVND (reference sequence). In the study's own analysis: For nucleated cells, counts were estimated from reference gene primer amplification. Libraries were prepared by immunoSEQ multiplex PCR; TCRdb keeps only in-frame clonotypes and omits some of them. The V and J calls and clone size are taken from that table; D and trimming were inferred from the DNA. The sample includes around 160,000 clones, 75% to 90% of them seen just once.

The gene calls are TRBV19 and TRBJ1-4, with TRBD1 identical over 8 bases. This receptor was taken from a man older than 75 with acute or convalescent COVID-19. Sequencing was done on a sample of peripheral blood. Here the CDR3 DNA reads TGTGCCAGTAGTATGGACAGGGTGAATGAAAAACTGTTTTTT. Translating it yields CASSMDRVNEKLFF.